This T cell receptor (beta chain) was sequenced for a study of T cell changes during pregnancy in multiple sclerosis. Profiling relied on immunoSEQ multiplex PCR, and the TCRdb table lists in-frame clones only, not all of them. Of roughly 48,000 clones in the sample, over 75% are singletons; the top ten hold less than 1.5%. With V trimmed by 4 bases and J by 5 bases, 3 bases remained unmatched. The CDR3 is 13 amino acids. Germline CDR1 and CDR2: SGHDT and YYEEEE. This clonotype was obtained from a female donor with multiple sclerosis, enrolled in a pregnancy study. The sequencing used CD4+ T cells from peripheral blood mononuclear cells, collected in the second trimester of pregnancy. The rearrangement links TRBV5-6 to TRBJ1-3, with 7 positions matching TRBD1. CDR3 nucleotide sequence: TGTGCCAGCAGCCAGGGACAGCGAAACACCATATATTTT. It specifies CASSQGQRNTIYF.